These 17 T cell receptor beta chains share one sample of origin, sequenced in a study of T cells expressing NK-cell markers. TCRdb reanalyzed the 5' RACE reads and collapses them to one entry per CDR3 protein, without DNA. Recorded for this sample: 500,000 to 700,000 distinct CDR3 sequences. The sample consisted of blood T cells: a sorted CD56 or NKG2C T cell subset, CD4+ or CD8+ T cells, or bulk PBMC T cells (not recorded which). Receptors originate from a man aged 18 to 29 in good health.

V is TRBV3-1 and J is TRBJ1-1. The CDR3 extends over 14 amino acids. Germline loops: CDR1 LGHDT, CDR2 YNNKEL (reference sequence). CDR3 loop: CASSQVQGGTEAFF.

CDR3 sequence: CASSPWAGPDTQYF. The chain has TRBV11-2 and TRBJ2-3; TCRdb names TRBD1, which stays unverified in the absence of DNA. Germline CDR1 SGHAT, CDR2 FQNNGV. CDR3 length equals 14 residues.

V and J are TRBV2 and TRBJ2-1; TCRdb's D call of TRBD2 is untestable without DNA. This CDR3 comprises 15 residues. Germline values: CDR1 SNHLY, CDR2 FYNNEI. The CDR3 sequence: CASFLGVGTYNEQFF.

This rearrangement joins TRBV27 to TRBJ2-7. CDR1 and CDR2 (germline): MNHEY, SMNVEV (reference sequence). This CDR3 contains 14 residues. The CDR3 sequence is CASSLNWGGYEQYF.

The CDR3 region is CASSPFRQGSYEQYF. The chain employs TRBV7-9 and TRBJ2-7; TCRdb names TRBD1, which stays unverified in the absence of DNA. Germline V lookup: CDR1 SEHNR, CDR2 FQNEAQ (reference sequence). CDR3 length equals 15 residues.

The chain recombines TRBV7-3 with TRBJ2-1; TCRdb's D gene call, TRBD2, goes unchecked for lack of DNA. Germline V gene data show CDR1 as SGHTA and CDR2 as FQGTGA. The CDR3 is made up of 16 amino acids. The CDR3 protein is CASSALAGAPGNEQFF.

The chain has TRBV29-1 and TRBJ2-4. CDR3 length: 13 residues. Germline V gene data show CDR1 as SQVTM and CDR2 as ANQGSEA. The CDR3 spells CSVREVAKNIQYF.

V is TRBV10-3 and J is TRBJ2-2; TCRdb's assignment of TRBD2 cannot be checked, as there is no DNA. The CDR3 has 17 residues. CDR1 and CDR2 from the germline V gene are ENHRY and SYGVKD. CDR3 loop: CAIGGLGSTTAAGELFF.

The chain couples TRBV5-6 to TRBJ2-7; TCRdb indicates TRBD1, and absent DNA this call remains unverified. The CDR3 is 14 amino acids. The germline V gene encodes CDR1 SGHDT and CDR2 YYEEEE. CDR3 sequence: CASSFPGPLYEQYF.

The rearrangement uses TRBV6-2 or TRBV6-3 and TRBJ2-2. CDR3 size: 12 residues. CDR1 MNHEY and CDR2 SVGEGT come from the germline V gene. This CDR3 is CASRRDGGELFF.

This chain uses TRBV7-2 with TRBJ2-1. This CDR3 has 14 amino acids. Germline loops: CDR1 SGHTA, CDR2 FQGNSA. This CDR3 reads CASSFKVPDNEQFF.

V is TRBV11-2 and J is TRBJ2-5; absent DNA, TCRdb's TRBD1 call cannot be checked. The CDR3 is made up of 14 amino acids. Germline V CDR1 and CDR2: SGHAT, FQNNGV. CDR3 in amino acids: CASSYRGQQETQYF.

This chain joins TRBV15 and TRBJ1-2. CDR1 is LNHNV and CDR2 is YYDKDF in the germline V gene (reference sequence). There are 15 residues in the CDR3. CDR3 sequence reads: CATSRDRGPNYGYTF.

This CDR3 is CASSLLGANTGELFF. V and J are TRBV7-2 and TRBJ2-2. The length of the CDR3 is 15 residues. The germline CDR1 and CDR2 sequences are SGHTA and FQGNSA.

V usage is TRBV20-1 and J usage is TRBJ2-4; TCRdb outputs TRBD1, but without DNA this stays unchecked. Germline V gene sequence: CDR1 DFQATT, CDR2 SNEGSKA (reference sequence). The length of the CDR3 is 15 residues. CDR3 amino acids: CSASYRFLAKNIQYF.

The chain couples TRBV12-3 or TRBV12-4 to TRBJ2-1. CDR3 size: 14 residues. This CDR3 reads CASSLPGPYNEQFF.

This chain connects TRBV20-1 to TRBJ2-7; TCRdb selects TRBD1, and the lack of DNA leaves this call unchecked. Germline values: CDR1 DFQATT, CDR2 SNEGSKA (reference sequence). This CDR3 has 11 residues. The CDR3 protein is CSASPPPEQYF.